These 15 T cell receptor beta chains originate from one sample sequenced in a study of CD8 T cells in Susac syndrome. Random hexamers served to reverse transcribe roughly 0.45 to 1 ug RNA. TCRdb reprocessed the immunoSEQ multiplex PCR reads with MiXCR, giving one entry per CDR3 protein. The repertoire holds about 200,000 distinct CDR3 sequences, with roughly 90% as singletons. The specimen was CD4+ T cells from PBMCs. The receptor set was obtained from a human donor with Susac syndrome.

This clonotype was recorded a few times. V is TRBV5-4 and J is TRBJ1-1; D unresolved. V lost 1 base and J 3 bases, leaving 10 bases between the germline ends. Germline values: CDR1 SGHNT, CDR2 YYREEE (reference sequence). This CDR3 is built from 14 residues. CDR3 in amino acids: CASSLMGGDTEAFF. The CDR3 DNA follows: TGTGCCAGCAGCTTGATGGGTGGGGACACTGAAGCTTTCTTT.

The V call is TRBV6-5, the J call TRBJ2-5; the D gene is possibly TRBD1 (6 bases). CDR1 is MNHEY, CDR2 SVGAGI, per germline. Trimming stripped 3 bases from V and 3 bases from J, with 14 bases between. This CDR3 contains 15 residues. Written as DNA, the CDR3 is TGTGCCAGCAGTTATTATACAGGGTTCGAAGAGACCCAGTACTTC. Translation gives CASSYYTGFEETQYF.

The chain recombines TRBV20-1 with TRBJ1-6, with a possible D match to TRBD1 (6 bases). The CDR3 is 14 residues long. Per germline, CDR1 DFQATT and CDR2 SNEGSKA (reference sequence). V dropped 6 bases and J dropped 8 bases, with 17 bases sitting between them. CDR3 amino acids: CSALPRGWDSPLHF. CDR3 coding DNA: TGCAGTGCCCTACCGAGGGGGTGGGATTCACCCCTCCACTTT.

The chain recombines TRBV20-1 with TRBJ2-3; TRBD2 matches 12 bases. The CDR3 consists of 16 residues. The V gene's germline CDR1 is DFQATT and CDR2 SNEGSKA (reference sequence). Germline trimming cut 4 bases from V and 0 bases from J; bases unmatched to any gene: 5. CDR3 residues: CSAKLAGGASTDTQYF. For the CDR3, the DNA is TGCAGTGCTAAACTAGCGGGAGGTGCGAGCACAGATACGCAGTATTTT.

CDR3 sequence (DNA): TGCAGTGCTCAGGAGGGCACCCCAAACATTCAGTACTTC. It translates to CSAQEGTPNIQYF. V and J are TRBV20-1 and TRBJ2-4; perhaps TRBD2 as D (6 bases). V was pared by 5 bases and J by 6 bases, with 14 bases between. The CDR3 extends over 13 amino acids. Germline assignment: CDR1 DFQATT and CDR2 SNEGSKA (reference sequence).

This clonotype was seen a handful of times. This chain uses TRBV12-3 or TRBV12-4 with TRBJ2-1; 12 bases agree with TRBD2. This CDR3 contains 15 residues. The V gene end was trimmed by 5 bases and the J gene end by 3 bases; junction bases not matched to a gene: 2. CDR3 nucleotide sequence: TGTGCCAGCAGTCAGACTAGCGGGGGCTACAATGAGCAGTTCTTC. Translating gives CASSQTSGGYNEQFF.

The rearrangement links TRBV20-1 to TRBJ2-7; D call uncertain. Germline V lookup: CDR1 DFQATT, CDR2 SNEGSKA (reference sequence). V was shortened by 4 bases and J by 6 bases, with 19 bases between the two germline ends. The CDR3 runs 14 residues. The CDR3 region is CSATRNPAYTEQYF. The CDR3 DNA reads as TGCAGTGCTACCCGGAACCCCGCTTATACCGAGCAGTACTTC.

The rearrangement links TRBV20-1 to TRBJ1-2, with 10 bases that match TRBD1. The V and J ends lost 2 bases and 6 bases, in that order; junction bases with no gene match: 3. The CDR3 loop spans 13 amino acids. Germline CDR1 and CDR2: DFQATT and SNEGSKA (reference sequence). The CDR3 spells CSARLTGGDGYTF. The CDR3 DNA sequence: TGCAGTGCTAGATTGACAGGGGGCGATGGCTACACCTTC.

The rearrangement joins TRBV4-2 to TRBJ1-2, with D hard to call. The CDR3 spans 13 residues. V lost 1 base and J 4 bases, leaving 7 bases between the germline ends. Per germline, CDR1 LGHNA and CDR2 YNFKEQ. In DNA, the CDR3 is TGTGCCAGCAGCCAAGGAGGAAGCTATGGCTACACCTTC. This translates into CASSQGGSYGYTF.

The J gene is TRBJ1-5, the V gene TRBV9; no firm D call. Trimming stripped 4 bases from V and 8 bases from J, with 19 bases between. The germline V gene has CDR1 SGDLS and CDR2 YYNGEE. The CDR3 totals 15 residues. CDR3 sequence reads: CASSSSIGPHEPQHF. The CDR3 bases are TGTGCCAGCAGCAGTTCAATAGGGCCGCATGAGCCCCAGCATTTT.

This rearrangement joins TRBV9 to TRBJ1-2; no clear D. CDR3 length: 14 residues. The V and J ends lost 3 bases and 5 bases respectively, with 14 bases between them. The germline V gene encodes CDR1 SGDLS and CDR2 YYNGEE. The CDR3 region is CASSDPKGLYGYTF. The CDR3 DNA reads as TGTGCCAGCAGCGACCCTAAAGGACTGTATGGCTACACCTTC.

The chain is built from TRBV25-1 and TRBJ2-1, with D perhaps assigned TRBD1 or TRBD2 (6 bases each). Germline-derived CDR1 and CDR2 are MGHDK and SYGVNS. Trimming pared 3 bases from V and 0 bases from J, leaving 12 bases between. The CDR3 contains 16 residues. CDR3 DNA sequence: TGTGCCAGCAGTGACATAAGGGGGGTCTCCTACAATGAGCAGTTCTTC. It is translated as CASSDIRGVSYNEQFF.

The V gene is TRBV5-1, the J gene TRBJ1-5, with D unclear. Deletions cut 0 bases from V and 5 bases from J, with 9 bases between. Germline V lookup: CDR1 SGHRS, CDR2 YFSETQ. This CDR3 has 14 residues. CDR3 residues: CASSLEPAYQPQHF. The CDR3 DNA follows: TGCGCCAGCAGCTTGGAACCGGCCTATCAGCCCCAGCATTTT.

V usage is TRBV20-1 and J usage is TRBJ1-6; 9 bases fit TRBD1. Trimming at V came to 6 bases and at J to 9 bases, leaving 6 bases not matched to a gene. The germline V gene encodes CDR1 DFQATT and CDR2 SNEGSKA (reference sequence). This CDR3 region has 13 residues. The CDR3 DNA is TGCAGTGCCGTCACAGGGGGCGCTTCACCCCTCCACTTT. It yields the protein CSAVTGGASPLHF.

The chain couples TRBV29-1 to TRBJ2-7; D is perhaps TRBD1 (6 bases). CDR3 size: 13 residues. Trimming left V 2 bases short and J 6 bases short, with 14 bases between. CDR1 and CDR2 from the germline V gene are SQVTM and ANQGSEA. The CDR3 bases are TGCAGCGTTGAACTCGGACAGCTCACCGAGCAGTACTTC. It yields the protein CSVELGQLTEQYF.